This TCR beta chain was documented in a study of shared clonotypes between healthy human individuals. Study information: Donor ages ranged 18 to 49 years: a couple of women, a few men.

When replicate PCRs were run on sorted subsets, they used around 200 ng DNA, about 30,000 T cell genomes. Original processing methods: From ImmunoSEQ came sequences covering only the junction and carrying no quality scores, so filtering differed. Clones were read by immunoSEQ multiplex PCR, and TCRdb kept only the in-frame ones, dropping some. V and J calls and clone size are those listed in that table; D and trimming were worked out from the DNA. The data contain roughly 1,800,000 clones, approximately 94% of them seen just once; the ten biggest clones take up 1.2%. CD45RO-negative CD8 cells positively selected for CCR7 made up the naive population, which excluded terminally differentiated effector memory CD45RA+ cells. The donors were adults (healthy and HIV-negative) with no recent acute infections or vaccinations. CDR1 MNHNY and CDR2 SVGAGI come from the germline V gene (reference sequence). The CDR3 extends over 12 amino acids. The V and J ends lost 6 bases and 12 bases respectively, with 18 bases between them.

This chain connects TRBV6-6 to TRBJ2-7; tentatively, D is TRBD2 (6 bases). The origin of this receptor is a man between 18 and 29 years old in good health. The material sequenced was naive CD8+ T cells sorted from blood. The CDR3 coding sequence is TGTGCCAGCAGACACCTAGCTGGGAGGTGGTACTTC. Amino acids: CASRHLAGRWYF.